Given below is one TCR beta chain in context. As yet, its antigen is unknown. This CDR3 spans 15 amino acids. CDR1 and CDR2 (germline): MNHNS, SASEGT. The junction had 6 bases not matched to a gene; V was cut back by 0 bases and J by 7 bases. The data were obtained in a study of cytomegalovirus exposure and HLA in healthy donors. Notes on the study in general: In an earlier analysis, most TCR beta V segments were productive about 87% or about 30% of the time. Highly shared sequence variants in one cluster were likely a sequencing artifact.

Use of 60 Vbeta and 13 Jbeta primers characterized the PCR. Method: immunoSEQ multiplex PCR; TCRdb's copy keeps in-frame clones and lacks some. The sample holds about 120,000 clones, 81% seen once. J is TRBJ1-2 and V is TRBV6-1, with 9 bases aligning to TRBD1. The clonotype comes from a woman under 40 in good health and CMV-seronegative. The sample was PBMCs. The CDR3 loop reads CASSEATGGLCGYTF. The CDR3 nucleotides read TGTGCCAGCAGTGAAGCGACAGGGGGACTATGTGGCTACACCTTC.